These 17 T cell receptor beta chains share one sample of origin, sequenced in a study of blood T cells in healthy people across ages. A second PCR, run for roughly 7 to 12 cycles, used a sample-barcoded 5' primer plus a J-beta primer mix. TCRdb independently ran MiXCR on the 5' RACE reads; one entry per CDR3 protein. The sample contains hundreds of thousands of distinct CDR3 sequences, 45% to 60% of which appear only once. Sequencing used blood. The origin of the receptors is a woman older than 75 in good health.

There are a few counts of this clonotype. The chain uses TRBV12-3 or TRBV12-4 and TRBJ2-3; D may correspond to TRBD1 or TRBD2 (5 bases each). This CDR3 has 15 amino acids. Trimming cost V 4 bases and J 3 bases, with 14 bases left between them. CDR3 protein: CASSSGLWGTDTQYF. DNA of the CDR3: TGTGCCAGCAGTTCAGGGTTGTGGGGGACAGATACGCAGTATTTT.

Of note for this clonotype: Relative to the germline gene, one junction end is altered; a read error may explain this. V gene TRBV2 combines with J gene TRBJ1-5, with D perhaps matching TRBD1 (6 bases). This CDR3 has 15 residues. CDR1 is SNHLY and CDR2 is FYNNEI in the germline V gene. The CDR3 spells CASSEQRGGNQPRHF. Here the CDR3 DNA reads TGTGCCAGCAGTGAACAGAGGGGGGGAAATCAGCCCCGGCATTTT.

The chain employs TRBV5-1 and TRBJ2-1; unclear D gene. The CDR3 covers 11 residues. V was trimmed by 1 base and J by 9 bases, leaving 5 bases between them. Looked up from germline, CDR1 is SGHRS and CDR2 is YFSETQ. The CDR3 nucleotides are TGCGCCAGCAGCTTGATTAGTGAGCAGTTCTTC. This translates into CASSLISEQFF.

This clonotype was seen many times. The rearrangement uses TRBV4-1 and TRBJ2-7; D gene uncertain. V was shortened by 4 bases and J by 7 bases, with 14 bases between the two germline ends. CDR3 size: 13 residues. Germline assignment: CDR1 MGHRA and CDR2 YSYEKL. The CDR3 coding sequence is TGCGCCAGCAGCCCTACGGGTCTCGGAGAGCAGTACTTC. Protein sequence: CASSPTGLGEQYF.

The chain joins TRBV4-2 to TRBJ1-4, with D possibly being TRBD1 (5 bases). V was trimmed by 4 bases and J by 8 bases, leaving 17 bases between them. The germline CDR1 and CDR2 sequences are LGHNA and YNFKEQ. The CDR3 spans 15 residues. CDR3 sequence (DNA): TGTGCCAGCAGCCCGAACGGGGGGATAGACGAAAAACTGTTTTTT. This codes for CASSPNGGIDEKLFF.

The V call is TRBV10-3, the J call TRBJ2-5; either TRBD1 or TRBD2 may fit D (6 bases each). Germline V gives CDR1 ENHRY, CDR2 SYGVKD. The CDR3 has 14 residues. V lost 0 bases to trimming and J lost 4 bases, with 9 bases between them. This chain's CDR3 is CAISESGGRETQYF. In nucleotides, the CDR3 is TGTGCCATCAGTGAGTCGGGGGGCAGAGAGACCCAGTACTTC.

The chain has TRBV20-1 and TRBJ2-5; 9 bases line up with TRBD1. J lost 4 bases, V lost 4 bases, and 4 bases had no gene match. The CDR3 is made up of 13 amino acids. CDR1 and CDR2 from the germline V gene are DFQATT and SNEGSKA (reference sequence). The DNA for the CDR3 is TGCAGTGCTACCGGGACAGGGATAGAGACCCAGTACTTC. It specifies CSATGTGIETQYF.

V and J are TRBV11-1 and TRBJ2-6; D possibly corresponds to TRBD1 (5 bases). The CDR3 contains 14 residues. The germline V and J ends were trimmed by 8 bases and 0 bases, with 8 bases remaining between them. CDR1 SGHAT and CDR2 FQDESV come from the germline V gene (reference sequence). CDR3 loop: CASSTVSGANVLTF. CDR3 nucleotide sequence: TGTGCCAGCTCGACAGTCTCTGGGGCCAACGTCCTGACTTTC.

V is TRBV7-2 and J is TRBJ1-5; possible D gene TRBD1, 5 bases. In germline, CDR1 is SGHTA, CDR2 FQGNSA. There are 14 residues in the CDR3. The V gene lost 1 base and the J gene lost 6 bases, with 10 bases spanning the gap. The CDR3 is CASSLGRGSQPQHF. Written as DNA, the CDR3 is TGTGCCAGCAGCTTAGGCCGGGGGAGTCAGCCCCAGCATTTT.

The table lists this clonotype with many counts. V and J are TRBV28 and TRBJ2-5; TRBD1 matches at 8 bases. V lost 1 base to trimming and J lost 4 bases; unmatched junction nucleotides: 5. This CDR3 is 15 amino acids long. Germline lookup yields CDR1 MDHEN and CDR2 SYDVKM. CDR3 nucleotide sequence: TGTGCCAGCAGTTTATCCGGGACAGGATCAGAGACCCAGTACTTC. Translation: CASSLSGTGSETQYF.

With respect to this clonotype: Germline and junction disagree at one end, which may indicate a read error. In DNA form, the CDR3 reads TGTGCCAACAGCTTATGGACAGGGGGGGCAGATACGCAGTATTTT. This encodes CANSLWTGGADTQYF. The genes are TRBV11-2 and TRBJ2-3; 10 nucleotides match TRBD1. This CDR3 contains 15 residues. Germline assignment: CDR1 SGHAT and CDR2 FQNNGV.

J is TRBJ2-7 and V is TRBV5-1, with D possibly matching TRBD1 (6 bases). Matching the DNA end better, TRBJ2-5 makes the J call doubtful. The CDR3 extends over 15 amino acids. Germline CDR1 reads SGHRS; CDR2 reads YFSETQ. The DNA for the CDR3 is TGCGCCAGCAGCTTGGTCGGACAGCAATTAGAGACCCAGTACTTC. Translating gives CASSLVGQQLETQYF.

CDR3 region: CASSLRGRFRETQYF. CDR3 coding DNA: TGCGCCAGCAGCTTGCGGGGGAGGTTCCGGGAGACCCAGTACTTC. V gene TRBV5-1 combines with J gene TRBJ2-5, with D maybe TRBD2 (6 bases). The CDR3 contains 15 residues. The germline gives CDR1 SGHRS, CDR2 YFSETQ. Trimming removed 1 base at V and 5 bases at J, with 15 bases between.

The sample holds a few counts of this clonotype. V gene TRBV7-2 combines with J gene TRBJ1-5; 8 nucleotides align to TRBD1. Trimming at V came to 2 bases and at J to 3 bases, leaving 3 bases not matched to a gene. Germline CDR1 reads SGHTA; CDR2 reads FQGNSA. The CDR3 is made up of 15 amino acids. The chain's CDR3 is CASSLTGGNNQPQHF. The CDR3 coding sequence is TGTGCCAGCAGCTTAACAGGGGGGAACAATCAGCCCCAGCATTTT.

The table lists this clonotype with a count of one. J is TRBJ2-1 and V is TRBV5-1; 9 nucleotides match TRBD2. The trim removed 7 bases at V and 3 bases at J, leaving 5 bases unmatched. Germline V gene data show CDR1 as SGHRS and CDR2 as YFSETQ. The CDR3 consists of 14 residues. In DNA, the CDR3 is TGCGCCAGCGGAGCGGGAGGACGCTACAATGAGCAGTTCTTC. Amino acid sequence: CASGAGGRYNEQFF.

V and J are TRBV6-6 and TRBJ1-5; D is unresolved. The germline gives CDR1 MNHNY, CDR2 SVGAGI (reference sequence). V was trimmed by 7 bases and J by 9 bases, leaving 16 bases between them. The CDR3 sequence is 13 residues long. The CDR3 DNA follows: TGTGCCAGCAACTGGCAGGCCTGGAGGCCCCAGCATTTT. Translation: CASNWQAWRPQHF.

This clonotype was seen ten or more times. The chain combines TRBV9 with TRBJ1-2; 10 bases agree with TRBD1. The V and J ends lost 4 bases and 3 bases, in that order; junction bases with no gene match: 6. The germline V gene has CDR1 SGDLS and CDR2 YYNGEE. CDR3 length: 15 residues. CDR3 DNA: TGTGCCAGCAGCCCCGGGACAGGGGCTCACTATGGCTACACCTTC. As protein: CASSPGTGAHYGYTF. The full variable domain, its missing parts supplied by reference TRBV9 and TRBJ1-2, is DSGVTQTPKHLITATGQRVTLRCSPRSGDLSVYWYQQSLDQGLQFLIQYYNGEERAKGNILERFSAQQFPDLHSELNLSSLELGDSALYFCASSPGTGAHYGYTFGSGTRLTVV.